A selection of T cell receptor beta chains follows, all from one sample in a study of regulatory T cells in long-lasting Graves disease. TCRdb re-derived calls from the multiplex PCR reads in MiXCR, one entry per CDR3 protein. The sample yields roughly 450,000 distinct CDR3 sequences, around 21% seen once. This specimen consisted of peripheral blood mononuclear cells (PBMCs), obtained when the disease was refractory, from a patient treated with antithyroid drugs. Receptors were obtained from a female donor with Graves disease. CDR3s include the opening cysteine and the closing phenylalanine or tryptophan. Each record gives: J gene, clone size, D gene, V gene, CDR3 DNA, CDR3 protein. A D gene is named only where the DNA matches it firmly. Only some rows state a clone size, as once, few, many or a class for expanded clones.

J: TRBJ2-7; size: -; D: TRBD2; V: TRBV7-9; DNA: TGTGCCAGCAGACCTCCGACAGGGATCGCTAGCGGGAGTAGGTCCTACGAGCAGTACTTC; CDR3: CASRPPTGIASGSRSYEQYF
J: TRBJ2-3; size: -; D: -; V: TRBV6-2/TRBV6-3; DNA: TGTGCCAGCAGTTACCGAGGAGATACGCAGTATTTT; CDR3: CASSYRGDTQYF
J: TRBJ2-7; size: many; D: -; V: TRBV7-9; DNA: TGTGCCAGCAGCCCGCCTGGAGGCCACGAGCAGTACTTC; CDR3: CASSPPGGHEQYF
J: TRBJ2-3; size: many; D: -; V: TRBV28; DNA: TGTGCCAGCAGCCTAGGGAGAATGAGCACAGATACGCAGTATTTT; CDR3: CASSLGRMSTDTQYF
J: TRBJ1-1; size: few; D: -; V: TRBV20-1; DNA: TGCAGCTCCCCGTCAGGAGCGACCCCTGAAGCTTTCTTT; CDR3: CSSPSGATPEAFF
J: TRBJ1-1; size: few; D: -; V: TRBV9; DNA: TGTGCCAGCAGCGTAGATTGGATTGACACTGAAGCTTTCTTT; CDR3: CASSVDWIDTEAFF
J: TRBJ2-7; size: -; D: -; V: TRBV6-1; DNA: TGTGCCAGCCTGGACGTCTCCTACTCCTACGAGCAGTACTTC; CDR3: CASLDVSYSYEQYF
J: TRBJ2-4; size: many; D: -; V: TRBV28; DNA: TGTGCCAGCAGTTTATCACTAGCCGCAAACATTCAGTACTTC; CDR3: CASSLSLAANIQYF
J: TRBJ1-1; size: few; D: -; V: TRBV27; DNA: TGTGCCAGCCAGTTGGGCAGCCCCGCTGGCTTGGGAACTGAAGCTTTCTTT; CDR3: CASQLGSPAGLGTEAFF
J: TRBJ1-2; size: -; D: -; V: TRBV6-1; DNA: TGTGCCAGCAGTGCGGGACAAATCTATGGCTACACCTTC; CDR3: CASSAGQIYGYTF
J: TRBJ2-7; size: -; D: -; V: TRBV6-5; DNA: TGTGCCAGCAGTTACTCACAGGCCGCCTACGAGCAGTACTTC; CDR3: CASSYSQAAYEQYF
J: TRBJ1-3; size: -; D: -; V: TRBV15; DNA: TGTGCCACCCGGGAATTCTCTGGAAACACCATATATTTT; CDR3: CATREFSGNTIYF
J: TRBJ1-1; size: many; D: TRBD1; V: TRBV11-1; DNA: TGTGCCAGCAGAGCTAACACAGGGGCGCCCACTGAAGCTTTCTTT; CDR3: CASRANTGAPTEAFF
J: TRBJ1-2; size: many; D: TRBD1; V: TRBV28; DNA: TGTGCCAGCGCCTCCGGGACAGGGATTGGCTATGGCTACACCTTC; CDR3: CASASGTGIGYGYTF
J: TRBJ2-2; size: -; D: TRBD1; V: TRBV12-3/TRBV12-4; DNA: TGTGCCAGCAGTAACAGGGGGCTTAACACCGGGGAGCTGTTTTTT; CDR3: CASSNRGLNTGELFF
J: TRBJ1-6; size: many; D: -; V: TRBV5-1; DNA: TGCGCCAGCAGCCCCGACACTTCATCACCCCTCCACTTT; CDR3: CASSPDTSSPLHF
J: TRBJ1-1; size: many; D: -; V: TRBV6-5; DNA: TGTGCCAGCAGTTACCGGGCTGGGCCGGATGATGAAGCTTTCTTT; CDR3: CASSYRAGPDDEAFF
J: TRBJ2-7; size: -; D: -; V: TRBV12-3/TRBV12-4; DNA: TGTGCCAGCAGTCACAACAAGGTAAACGAGCAGTACTTC; CDR3: CASSHNKVNEQYF
J: TRBJ1-5; size: many; D: TRBD1; V: TRBV28; DNA: TGTGCCAGCAGTCCACGGGACAGTGGTCAGCCCCAGCATTTT; CDR3: CASSPRDSGQPQHF
J: TRBJ2-7; size: -; D: -; V: TRBV14; DNA: TGTGCCAGCAGCCAAGAACGCTGGTCCGAGCAGTACTTC; CDR3: CASSQERWSEQYF
J: TRBJ1-4; size: many; D: -; V: TRBV5-5; DNA: TGTGCCAGCAGCTTAGCGTTAAATGAAAAACTGTTTTTT; CDR3: CASSLALNEKLFF
J: TRBJ1-5; size: -; D: -; V: TRBV5-6; DNA: TGTGCCAGCAGCTTGGGTCATGTTTATCAGCCCCAGCATTTT; CDR3: CASSLGHVYQPQHF
J: TRBJ2-7; size: -; D: TRBD1; V: TRBV7-9; DNA: TGTGCCAGCAGCTTAGTCGGGACAGGGCTCTACGAGCAGTACTTC; CDR3: CASSLVGTGLYEQYF
J: TRBJ2-7; size: few; D: -; V: TRBV5-6; DNA: TGTGCCAGCAGCTTGGGGACCGGACAGCTACTACTCGAGCAGTACTTC; CDR3: CASSLGTGQLLLEQYF
J: TRBJ1-5; size: many; D: TRBD1; V: TRBV28; DNA: TGTGCCACCGAGGGGACAGGTGAGGCTCAGCCCCAGCATTTT; CDR3: CATEGTGEAQPQHF
J: TRBJ2-7; size: many; D: TRBD1; V: TRBV7-9; DNA: TGTGCCAGCTTGGGGACAGGTTCCTACGAGCAGTACTTC; CDR3: CASLGTGSYEQYF
J: TRBJ2-2; size: few; D: -; V: TRBV20-1; DNA: TGCAGTGCCATTCTCCCACCCGGGGAGCTGTTTTTT; CDR3: CSAILPPGELFF
J: TRBJ1-1; size: many; D: TRBD1; V: TRBV2; DNA: TGTGCCAGCAGCCACGACAGGGATCGGAACGCGGACACTGAACCTTTCTTT; CDR3: CASSHDRDRNADTEPFF
J: TRBJ1-5; size: many; D: -; V: TRBV28; DNA: TGTGCCAGCAGTCTTATAGCCTGGAGACAGCCCCAGCATTTT; CDR3: CASSLIAWRQPQHF
J: TRBJ1-1; size: many; D: -; V: TRBV6-1; DNA: TGTGCCACCCTGGGAGGGGGGAACACTGAAGCTTTCTTT; CDR3: CATLGGGNTEAFF
J: TRBJ2-7; size: many; D: TRBD1; V: TRBV9; DNA: TGTGCCAGCAGCTCATATTCCGGGACAGCTTCCTACGAGCAGTACTTC; CDR3: CASSSYSGTASYEQYF
J: TRBJ2-7; size: many; D: -; V: TRBV6-1; DNA: TGTGCCAGCAGCGAAACACAGGGATCTTTTATGGAGCAGTACTTC; CDR3: CASSETQGSFMEQYF
J: TRBJ2-5; size: few; D: TRBD1; V: TRBV24-1; DNA: TGTGCCACCAGCCTGACAGGGGAGGAAGAGACCCAGTACTTC; CDR3: CATSLTGEEETQYF
J: TRBJ1-5; size: many; D: TRBD1; V: TRBV2; DNA: TGTGCCAGCAGTGGGGGGACAGCAAACAATCAGCCCCAGCATTTT; CDR3: CASSGGTANNQPQHF
J: TRBJ2-7; size: -; D: -; V: TRBV28; DNA: TGTGCCAGCAGTGGCCTCCGGGACCCCTCTTACGAGCAGTACTTC; CDR3: CASSGLRDPSYEQYF
J: TRBJ2-3; size: -; D: TRBD1; V: TRBV14; DNA: TGTGCCAGCAGCCAACGAGGGGGCGGCACAGATACGCAGTATTTT; CDR3: CASSQRGGGTDTQYF
J: TRBJ2-2; size: many; D: -; V: TRBV28; DNA: TGTGCCAGCAGTTTATCCGACCGGGAGTACACCGGGGAGCTGTTTTTT; CDR3: CASSLSDREYTGELFF
J: TRBJ2-7; size: many; D: TRBD1; V: TRBV10-3; DNA: TGTGCCATCAGCGGGACAGTTACCTACGAGCAGTACTTC; CDR3: CAISGTVTYEQYF
J: TRBJ1-2; size: many; D: -; V: TRBV5-5; DNA: TGTGCCAGCAGCCGGACGGCAAACCTCTATGGCTACACCTTC; CDR3: CASSRTANLYGYTF
J: TRBJ2-7; size: many; D: -; V: TRBV20-1; DNA: TGCAGTGCTAGAGCGGTAAGCTCCTACGAGCAGTACTTC; CDR3: CSARAVSSYEQYF
J: TRBJ2-5; size: many; D: TRBD2; V: TRBV6-2/TRBV6-3; DNA: TGTGCCAGCAGTTACTCGAGACTAGCGGGAGGAGGAACCAAGACCCAGTACTTC; CDR3: CASSYSRLAGGGTKTQYF
J: TRBJ1-2; size: many; D: -; V: TRBV3-1; DNA: TGTGCCAGCAGCCAATTGGACAGCGGCTACACCTTC; CDR3: CASSQLDSGYTF
J: TRBJ2-5; size: many; D: -; V: TRBV12-3/TRBV12-4; DNA: TGTGCCAGCTGCGGTGCCCGGTGGCGGGAGACCCAGTACTTC; CDR3: CASCGARWRETQYF
J: TRBJ2-2; size: -; D: -; V: TRBV14; DNA: TGTGCCAGCAGCCAAGCTCTCCCCGGGGAGCTGTTTTTT; CDR3: CASSQALPGELFF
J: TRBJ1-1; size: many; D: -; V: TRBV11-1; DNA: TGTACCAGCAGCCCGACAGCGAACACTGAAGCTTTCTTT; CDR3: CTSSPTANTEAFF
J: TRBJ2-1; size: -; D: TRBD1; V: TRBV10-3; DNA: TGTGCCATCAGTGACGTTTCAGACTGGACAGGGTATAAGGTCGGGCAGTTCTTC; CDR3: CAISDVSDWTGYKVGQFF
J: TRBJ2-7; size: many; D: -; V: TRBV7-9; DNA: TGTGCCAGCAGCCACGCGACAGCCTACGAGCAGTACTTC; CDR3: CASSHATAYEQYF
J: TRBJ2-2; size: -; D: -; V: TRBV5-1; DNA: TGCGCCAGCGCGGCTGGTGGCGGAGGAACCGGGGAGCTGTTTTTT; CDR3: CASAAGGGGTGELFF
J: TRBJ1-1; size: many; D: -; V: TRBV29-1; DNA: TGCAGCGTTAGGTTGGGACGGTTGAACACTGAAGCTTTCTTT; CDR3: CSVRLGRLNTEAFF
J: TRBJ2-7; size: many; D: -; V: TRBV6-5; DNA: TGTGCCAGCAGTTACTTGGCAGGGCTCTCCTACGAGCAGTACTTC; CDR3: CASSYLAGLSYEQYF
J: TRBJ1-3; size: -; D: -; V: TRBV10-3; DNA: TGTGCCATCAGTGAGAGGCGAGGAACCTCTGGAAACACCATATATTTT; CDR3: CAISERRGTSGNTIYF
J: TRBJ2-2; size: few; D: TRBD1; V: TRBV7-9; DNA: TGTGCCAGCAGCCTGACAGGGACCTGGACCGGGGAGCTGTTTTTT; CDR3: CASSLTGTWTGELFF
J: TRBJ2-1; size: -; D: TRBD2; V: TRBV20-1; DNA: TGCAGTGCTAGAGATCAGGCGGGACTAGCCACAAATGAGCAGTTCTTC; CDR3: CSARDQAGLATNEQFF
J: TRBJ2-5; size: many; D: -; V: TRBV11-2; DNA: TGTGCCAGCAGCTTAGAAGGGACGGTCCAAGAGACCCAGTACTTC; CDR3: CASSLEGTVQETQYF
J: TRBJ1-1; size: few; D: -; V: TRBV7-2; DNA: TGTGCCAGCAGAGAATACCTCGGGACTGAAGCTTTCTTT; CDR3: CASREYLGTEAFF
J: TRBJ2-7; size: -; D: TRBD1; V: TRBV20-1; DNA: TGCAGTGCGGCGGGGACAGGGGTAGTCTACGAGCAGTACTTC; CDR3: CSAAGTGVVYEQYF
J: TRBJ1-5; size: -; D: TRBD1; V: TRBV19; DNA: TGTGCCAGTAGCTTACAGGGGGGTGGCAATCAGCCCCAGCATTTT; CDR3: CASSLQGGGNQPQHF
J: TRBJ1-5; size: -; D: TRBD1; V: TRBV19; DNA: TGTGCCGGTACCGCGGACAGGGGAAATAGCAATCAGCCCCAGCATTTT; CDR3: CAGTADRGNSNQPQHF
J: TRBJ2-1; size: -; D: -; V: TRBV18; DNA: TGTGCCAGCTCACGAGCATACAATGAGCAGTTCTTC; CDR3: CASSRAYNEQFF
J: TRBJ2-5; size: many; D: TRBD1; V: TRBV28; DNA: TGTGCCAGCAGTCCGCCCCGGGGACAGCGCCAAGAGACCCAGTACTTC; CDR3: CASSPPRGQRQETQYF